Following are 22 T cell receptor beta chains from one sample sequenced in a study of T cell repertoires in cytomegalovirus infection. TCRdb redid the calling of the reads with MiXCR, one entry per CDR3 protein. The table has hundreds of thousands of distinct CDR3 sequences, about 33% seen once. No antigen has been identified for these receptors. Source: cultured PBMCs, taken from culture after CMV antigen stimulation. Receptors originate from a human donor in good health (CMV status not recorded). Some clones in this sample may be carry-over from other donors' samples.

Only a few counts were recorded for this clonotype. The rearrangement uses TRBV6-1 and TRBJ2-3, with a tentative D call TRBD2 (6 bases). This CDR3 is built from 15 residues. Germline assignment: CDR1 MNHNS and CDR2 SASEGT. With 3 bases removed from V and 0 bases from J, the gap between germline ends came to 10 bases. This CDR3 reads CASSEQGTSTDTQYF. The DNA for the CDR3 is TGTGCCAGCAGTGAGCAAGGGACTAGCACAGATACGCAGTATTTT.

The chain joins TRBV7-9 to TRBJ2-5; tentative D call: TRBD1 (7 bases). This CDR3 has 16 amino acids. V lost 3 bases, J lost 4 bases, and 18 bases lay in between. Per the germline V gene, CDR1 is SEHNR and CDR2 is FQNEAQ (reference sequence). This CDR3 reads CASSLRGTVDPETQYF. DNA for the CDR3: TGTGCCAGCAGCTTGCGCGGGACAGTCGATCCAGAGACCCAGTACTTC.

This clonotype was seen at least ten times. The chain uses TRBV7-2 and TRBJ1-1; D perhaps matches TRBD1 (6 bases). Trimming cost V 5 bases and J 1 base, with 11 bases left between them. Per the germline V gene, CDR1 is SGHTA and CDR2 is FQGNSA. CDR3 length: 14 amino acids. Written as DNA, the CDR3 is TGTGCCAGCAGCCCCCAGGGGTGGAACACTGAAGCTTTCTTT. Amino acid sequence: CASSPQGWNTEAFF.

This clonotype was picked up a small number of times. The chain employs TRBV6-2 or TRBV6-3 and TRBJ2-1; 9 nucleotides align to TRBD2. Germline loops: CDR1 MNHEY, CDR2 SVGEGT. The junction had 3 bases not matched to a gene; V was cut back by 2 bases and J by 7 bases. The CDR3 is 14 residues long. The CDR3 loop is CASSYGTSFNEQFF. CDR3 coding DNA: TGTGCCAGCAGTTACGGGACTAGCTTTAATGAGCAGTTCTTC.

This chain connects TRBV12-3 or TRBV12-4 to TRBJ2-5, with 10 bases identical to TRBD2. The CDR3 extends over 16 amino acids. The J segment lost 5 bases and the V segment lost 4 bases, leaving 10 bases of the junction unmatched. The CDR3: CASSSLGTSVGETQYF. The CDR3 DNA sequence: TGTGCCAGCAGTTCTCTTGGGACTAGCGTAGGGGAGACCCAGTACTTC.

This rearrangement joins TRBV4-1 to TRBJ2-7; unclear D gene. Trimming took 3 bases from V and 9 from J, leaving 9 bases between them. This CDR3 contains 11 residues. CDR1 and CDR2 (germline): MGHRA, YSYEKL. CDR3 region: CASSHNDAQYF. The CDR3 bases are TGCGCCAGCAGCCACAACGACGCGCAGTACTTC.

This sequence joins TRBV7-6 and TRBJ2-5; 7 bases align to TRBD2. The CDR3 extends over 16 amino acids. V trimming: 1 base; J trimming: 4 bases; junction bases outside the gene matches: 9. Germline V gene lookup returns CDR1 SGHVS and CDR2 FNYEAQ. This chain's CDR3 is CASSLGGRAGGETQYF. In nucleotides, the CDR3 is TGTGCCAGCAGCTTAGGTGGGAGGGCCGGGGGAGAGACCCAGTACTTC.

This clonotype was seen a handful of times. The chain has TRBV6-2 or TRBV6-3 and TRBJ2-1, with 8 bases matching TRBD1. The CDR3 has 15 residues. V gave up 5 bases and J gave up 5 bases; unmatched junction bases: 8. The V gene's germline CDR1 is MNHEY and CDR2 SVGEGT. CDR3 sequence: CASSAGQGANNEQFF. The CDR3 DNA follows: TGTGCCAGCAGTGCCGGACAGGGAGCGAACAATGAGCAGTTCTTC.

The chain carries TRBV4-2 and TRBJ2-1; D could derive from TRBD1 or TRBD2 (7 bases each). CDR1 is LGHNA and CDR2 is YNFKEQ in the germline V gene. The CDR3 has 17 amino acids. The V and J ends lost 0 bases and 6 bases respectively, with 18 bases between them. For the CDR3, the DNA is TGTGCCAGCAGCCAAGAGGGGGGGCACAGGGGAAGCAATGAGCAGTTCTTC. This sequence encodes CASSQEGGHRGSNEQFF.

This clonotype was detected a few times. The V call is TRBV4-1, the J call TRBJ2-3; D uncertain. Per germline, CDR1 MGHRA and CDR2 YSYEKL. Trimming took 1 base from V and 4 from J, leaving 12 bases between them. The CDR3 consists of 15 residues. This CDR3 reads CASSQVGVGPDTQYF. The CDR3 DNA reads as TGCGCCAGCAGCCAAGTTGGGGTGGGCCCAGATACGCAGTATTTT.

The chain joins TRBV12-3 or TRBV12-4 to TRBJ1-6; D is unresolved. The CDR3 spans 15 residues. Trimming removed 5 bases from V and 7 bases from J, with 15 bases in between. CDR3 DNA: TGTGCCAGCAGTCCGAAGGAGAGTAAAAATTCACCCCTCCACTTT. Its translation is CASSPKESKNSPLHF.

This chain joins TRBV7-9 and TRBJ2-1, with 11 positions matching TRBD2. V gave up 7 bases and J gave up 6 bases; unmatched junction bases: 20. CDR3 length: 19 amino acids. Per germline, CDR1 SEHNR and CDR2 FQNEAQ (reference sequence). The CDR3 sequence is CASTSELAGELMALNEQFF. CDR3 bases: TGTGCCAGCACGTCGGAACTAGCGGGAGAATTGATGGCCCTCAATGAGCAGTTCTTC.

This clonotype has only a few counts. This chain uses TRBV20-1 with TRBJ2-1; 8 bases fit TRBD2. With V trimmed by 2 bases and J by 2 bases, 2 bases remained unmatched. The length of the CDR3 is 14 residues. Germline CDR1 reads DFQATT; CDR2 reads SNEGSKA (reference sequence). DNA of the CDR3: TGCAGTGCTAGACGGGGGGGGGCCTACAATGAGCAGTTCTTC. Encoded protein: CSARRGGAYNEQFF.

The rearrangement uses TRBV6-6 and TRBJ2-2, with D uncertain. CDR1 and CDR2 from the germline V gene are MNHNY and SVGAGI (reference sequence). The CDR3 length is 14 residues. Trimming pared 6 bases from V and 2 bases from J, leaving 10 bases between. Here the CDR3 DNA reads TGTGCCAGCAGGGGGTCAACCAACACCGGGGAGCTGTTTTTT. Protein product: CASRGSTNTGELFF.

There are a few counts of this clonotype. The J gene is TRBJ1-4, the V gene TRBV7-2, with TRBD1 matching 7 bases. CDR1 is SGHTA and CDR2 is FQGNSA in the germline V gene. V trimming: 5 bases; J trimming: 2 bases; junction bases outside the gene matches: 5. This CDR3 comprises 15 residues. The CDR3 sequence: CASSRTGVTNEKLFF. CDR3 coding DNA: TGTGCCAGCAGCCGAACAGGGGTCACTAATGAAAAACTGTTTTTT.

The CDR3 reads CASSYSRDYPQYF. For the CDR3, the DNA is TGTGCCAGCAGTTACTCCAGGGACTATCCGCAGTATTTT. The V gene is TRBV6-5, the J gene TRBJ2-3; 7 nucleotides line up with TRBD2. The CDR3 extends over 13 amino acids. Germline V lookup: CDR1 MNHEY, CDR2 SVGAGI. The junction had 4 bases not matched to a gene; V was cut back by 0 bases and J by 10 bases.

V and J are TRBV18 and TRBJ2-7, with no clear D. Trimming left V 1 base short and J 5 bases short, with 6 bases between. The CDR3 length is 12 residues. Per germline, CDR1 KGHSH and CDR2 LQKENI. CDR3 region: CASSPRADEQYF. The CDR3 DNA reads as TGTGCCAGCTCACCACGGGCAGACGAGCAGTACTTC.

This clonotype was seen only a few times. CDR3 protein: CASSELAGGTEAFF. DNA for the CDR3: TGTGCCAGCAGTGAACTTGCAGGGGGCACTGAAGCTTTCTTT. The chain combines TRBV6-1 with TRBJ1-1, with 7 bases that match TRBD1. The CDR3 covers 14 residues. From germline, CDR1 is MNHNS and CDR2 SASEGT. Germline trimming cut 2 bases from V and 4 bases from J; bases unmatched to any gene: 4.

This chain links TRBV2 with TRBJ1-3; TRBD1 matches 8 bases. This CDR3 is 16 amino acids long. The germline CDR1 and CDR2 sequences are SNHLY and FYNNEI. The trim removed 4 bases at V and 0 bases at J, leaving 5 bases unmatched. CDR3 in DNA: TGTGCCAGCAGTGGAGGGACAGGACGCTCTGGAAACACCATATATTTT. This codes for CASSGGTGRSGNTIYF.

V usage is TRBV10-3 and J usage is TRBJ2-1; 11 nucleotides align to TRBD1. Unmatched junction bases numbered 7, after V lost 10 bases and J lost 5 bases. Looked up from germline, CDR1 is ENHRY and CDR2 is SYGVKD. CDR3 length equals 14 residues. CDR3 residues: CATYRDRGNNEQFF. The CDR3 DNA is TGTGCCACATACCGGGACAGGGGGAACAATGAGCAGTTCTTC.

The J gene is TRBJ1-1, the V gene TRBV20-1; 9 nucleotides agree with TRBD1. This CDR3 spans 14 amino acids. V trimming: 6 bases; J trimming: 11 bases; junction bases outside the gene matches: 16. Germline CDR1 and CDR2: DFQATT and SNEGSKA (reference sequence). The chain's CDR3 is CSAYPTGGTSLAFF. DNA for the CDR3: TGCAGTGCATATCCCACAGGGGGCACGTCGCTGGCTTTCTTT.

The sample holds many counts of this clonotype. The chain uses TRBV11-2 and TRBJ2-5; 7 positions agree with TRBD1. Trimming removed 5 bases from V and 4 bases from J; junction bases left unmatched: 4. The germline gives CDR1 SGHAT, CDR2 FQNNGV. The CDR3 sequence is 13 residues long. CDR3 nucleotide sequence: TGTGCCAGCAGCCCGGACAGGATAGAGACCCAGTACTTC. This sequence encodes CASSPDRIETQYF.